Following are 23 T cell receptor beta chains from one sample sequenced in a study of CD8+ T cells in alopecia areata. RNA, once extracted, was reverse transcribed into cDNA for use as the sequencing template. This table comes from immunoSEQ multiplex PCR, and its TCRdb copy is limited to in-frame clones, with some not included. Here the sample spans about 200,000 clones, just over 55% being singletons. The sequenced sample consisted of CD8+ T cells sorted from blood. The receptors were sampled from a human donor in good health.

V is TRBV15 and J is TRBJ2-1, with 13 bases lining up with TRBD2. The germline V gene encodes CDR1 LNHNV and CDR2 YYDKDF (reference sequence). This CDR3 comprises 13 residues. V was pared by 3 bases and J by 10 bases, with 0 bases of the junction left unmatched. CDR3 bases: TGTGCCACCAGCAGGGGACTAGCGGGAGAGCAGTTCTTC. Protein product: CATSRGLAGEQFF.

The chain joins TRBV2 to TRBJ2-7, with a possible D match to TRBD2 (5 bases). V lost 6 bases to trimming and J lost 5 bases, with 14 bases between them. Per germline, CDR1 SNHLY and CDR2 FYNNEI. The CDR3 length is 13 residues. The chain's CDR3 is CASSAGPGDEQYF. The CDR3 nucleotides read TGTGCCAGCAGCGCGGGTCCTGGGGACGAGCAGTACTTC.

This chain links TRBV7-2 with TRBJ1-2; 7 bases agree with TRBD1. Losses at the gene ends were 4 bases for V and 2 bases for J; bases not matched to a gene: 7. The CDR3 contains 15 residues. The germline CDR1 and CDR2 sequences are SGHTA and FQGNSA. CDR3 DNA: TGTGCCAGCAGCTCCCGGGACAGACCAAACTATGGCTACACCTTC. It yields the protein CASSSRDRPNYGYTF.

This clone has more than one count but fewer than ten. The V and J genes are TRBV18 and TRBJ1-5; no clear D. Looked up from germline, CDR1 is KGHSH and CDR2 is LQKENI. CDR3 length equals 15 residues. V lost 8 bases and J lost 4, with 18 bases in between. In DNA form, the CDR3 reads TGTGCCAGCCCGTACCAGGTTCTTCTTAATCAGCCCCAGCATTTT. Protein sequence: CASPYQVLLNQPQHF.

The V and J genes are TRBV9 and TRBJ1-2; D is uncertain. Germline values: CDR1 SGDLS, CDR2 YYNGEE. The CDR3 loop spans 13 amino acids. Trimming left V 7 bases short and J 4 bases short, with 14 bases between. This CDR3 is CASSTTDGYGYTF. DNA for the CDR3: TGTGCCAGCTCCACTACAGATGGCTATGGCTACACCTTC. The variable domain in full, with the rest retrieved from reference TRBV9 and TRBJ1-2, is DSGVTQTPKHLITATGQRVTLRCSPRSGDLSVYWYQQSLDQGLQFLIQYYNGEERAKGNILERFSAQQFPDLHSELNLSSLELGDSALYFCASSTTDGYGYTFGSGTRLTVV.

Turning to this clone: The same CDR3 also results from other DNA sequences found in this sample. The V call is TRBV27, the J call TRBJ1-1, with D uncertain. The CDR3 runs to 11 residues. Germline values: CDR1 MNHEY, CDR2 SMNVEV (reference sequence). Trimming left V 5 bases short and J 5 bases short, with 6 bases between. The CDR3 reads CASSGGTEAFF. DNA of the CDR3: TGTGCCAGCAGTGGAGGGACTGAAGCTTTCTTT.

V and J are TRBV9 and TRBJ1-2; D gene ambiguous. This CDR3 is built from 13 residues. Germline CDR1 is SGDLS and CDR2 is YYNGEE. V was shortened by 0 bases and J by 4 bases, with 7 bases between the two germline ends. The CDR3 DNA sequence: TGTGCCAGCAGCGTAGGACGGGGCTATGGCTACACCTTC. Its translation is CASSVGRGYGYTF.

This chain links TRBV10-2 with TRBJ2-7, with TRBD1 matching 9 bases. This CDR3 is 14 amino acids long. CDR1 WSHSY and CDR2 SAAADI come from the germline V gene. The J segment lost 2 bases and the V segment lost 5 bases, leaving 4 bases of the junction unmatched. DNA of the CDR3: TGCGCCAGCAGTCCAGACAGGGGGGCCTACGAGCAGTACTTC. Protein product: CASSPDRGAYEQYF.

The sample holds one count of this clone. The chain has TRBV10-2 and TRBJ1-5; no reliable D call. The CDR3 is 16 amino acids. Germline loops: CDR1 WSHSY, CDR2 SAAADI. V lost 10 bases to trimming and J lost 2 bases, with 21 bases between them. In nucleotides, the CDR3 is TGCGCCACCTTAGGAGGATCGGGCGGGGGCAATCAGCCCCAGCATTTT. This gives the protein CATLGGSGGGNQPQHF.

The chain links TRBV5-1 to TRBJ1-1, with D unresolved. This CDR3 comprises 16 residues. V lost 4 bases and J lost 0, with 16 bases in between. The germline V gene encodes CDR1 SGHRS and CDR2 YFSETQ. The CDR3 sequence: CASSIAPLVMNTEAFF. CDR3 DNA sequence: TGCGCCAGCAGCATAGCTCCATTAGTTATGAACACTGAAGCTTTCTTT.

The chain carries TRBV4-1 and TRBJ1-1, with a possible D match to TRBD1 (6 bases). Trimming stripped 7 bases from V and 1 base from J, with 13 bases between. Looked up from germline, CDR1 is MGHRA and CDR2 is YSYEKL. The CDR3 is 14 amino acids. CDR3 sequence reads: CASTKGEANTEAFF. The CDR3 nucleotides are TGCGCCAGCACCAAGGGGGAAGCGAACACTGAAGCTTTCTTT.

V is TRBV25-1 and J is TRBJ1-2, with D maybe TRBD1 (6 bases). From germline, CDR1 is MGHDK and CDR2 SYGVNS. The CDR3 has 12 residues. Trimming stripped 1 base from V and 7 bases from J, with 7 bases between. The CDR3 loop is CASSESGAGYTF. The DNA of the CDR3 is TGTGCCAGCAGTGAATCAGGGGCTGGCTACACCTTC.

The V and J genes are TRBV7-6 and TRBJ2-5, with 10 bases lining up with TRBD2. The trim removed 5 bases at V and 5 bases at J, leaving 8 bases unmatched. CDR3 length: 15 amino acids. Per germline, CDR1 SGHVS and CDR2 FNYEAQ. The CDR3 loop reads CASSTAGGGLETQYF. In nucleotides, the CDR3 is TGTGCCAGCAGCACAGCGGGGGGGGGCCTGGAGACCCAGTACTTC.

The CDR3 DNA reads TGTGCCAGCAGCTTTCCGGGACGGAACCAAGAGACCCAGTACTTC. Protein product: CASSFPGRNQETQYF. The chain links TRBV7-9 to TRBJ2-5; D could derive from TRBD1 or TRBD2 (5 bases each). Germline CDR1 and CDR2: SEHNR and FQNEAQ (reference sequence). This CDR3 comprises 15 residues. Trimming removed 3 bases from V and 0 bases from J, with 11 bases in between.

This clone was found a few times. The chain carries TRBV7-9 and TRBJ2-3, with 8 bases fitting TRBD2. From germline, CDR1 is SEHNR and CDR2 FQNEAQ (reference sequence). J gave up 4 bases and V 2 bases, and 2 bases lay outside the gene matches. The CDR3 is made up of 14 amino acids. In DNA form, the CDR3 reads TGTGCCAGCAGCTTACCGGGAGGGGCAGATACGCAGTATTTT. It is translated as CASSLPGGADTQYF.

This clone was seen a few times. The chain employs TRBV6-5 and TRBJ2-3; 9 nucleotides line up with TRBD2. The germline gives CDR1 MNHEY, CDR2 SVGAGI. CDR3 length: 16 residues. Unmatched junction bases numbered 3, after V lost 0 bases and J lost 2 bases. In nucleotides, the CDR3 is TGTGCCAGCAGTTACTCGACTAGCGGAAACACAGATACGCAGTATTTT. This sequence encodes CASSYSTSGNTDTQYF.

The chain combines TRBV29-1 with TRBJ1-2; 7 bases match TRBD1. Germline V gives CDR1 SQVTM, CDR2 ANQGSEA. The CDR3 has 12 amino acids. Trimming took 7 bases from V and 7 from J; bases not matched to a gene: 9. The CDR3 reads CSAPGGTSGYTF. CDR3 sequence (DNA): TGCAGCGCCCCAGGGGGAACCTCTGGCTACACCTTC.

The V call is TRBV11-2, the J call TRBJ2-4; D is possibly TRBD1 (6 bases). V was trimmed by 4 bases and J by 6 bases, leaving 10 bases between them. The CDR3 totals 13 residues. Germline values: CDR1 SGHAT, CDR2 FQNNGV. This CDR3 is CASSSGQINIQYF. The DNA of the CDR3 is TGTGCCAGCAGCTCTGGACAGATAAACATTCAGTACTTC.

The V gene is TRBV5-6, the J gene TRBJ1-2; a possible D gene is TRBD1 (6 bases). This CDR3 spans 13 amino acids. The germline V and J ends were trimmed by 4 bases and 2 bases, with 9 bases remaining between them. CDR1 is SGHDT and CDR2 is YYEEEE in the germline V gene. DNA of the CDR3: TGTGCCAGCAGCGAGGGGGTAAACTATGGCTACACCTTC. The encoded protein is CASSEGVNYGYTF.

This chain's CDR3 is CASSPTGQVLYGYTF. The CDR3 DNA is TGTGCCAGCAGCCCAACGGGGCAGGTCCTCTATGGCTACACCTTC. The V and J genes are TRBV7-9 and TRBJ1-2; possibly TRBD1 for D (5 bases). The length of the CDR3 is 15 residues. Germline V CDR1 and CDR2: SEHNR, FQNEAQ (reference sequence). Trimming cost V 5 bases and J 4 bases, with 17 bases left between them.

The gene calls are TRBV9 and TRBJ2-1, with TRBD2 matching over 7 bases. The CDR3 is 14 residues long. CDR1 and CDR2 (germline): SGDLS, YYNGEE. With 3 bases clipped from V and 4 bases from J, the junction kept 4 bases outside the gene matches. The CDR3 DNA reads TGTGCCAGCAGCGGATCACTAGCGTACAATGAGCAGTTCTTC. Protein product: CASSGSLAYNEQFF.

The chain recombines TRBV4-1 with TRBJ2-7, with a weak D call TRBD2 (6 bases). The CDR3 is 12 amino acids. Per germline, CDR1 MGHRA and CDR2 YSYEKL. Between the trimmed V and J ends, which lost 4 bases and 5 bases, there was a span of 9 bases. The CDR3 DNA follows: TGCGCCAGCAGCCGCTCGGGGGACGAGCAGTACTTC. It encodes CASSRSGDEQYF.

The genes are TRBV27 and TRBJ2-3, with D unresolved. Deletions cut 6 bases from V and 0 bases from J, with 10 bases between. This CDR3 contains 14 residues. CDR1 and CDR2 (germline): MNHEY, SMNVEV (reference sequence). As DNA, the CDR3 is TGTGCCAGCAGCATCCTTCGGAGCACAGATACGCAGTATTTT. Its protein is CASSILRSTDTQYF.